Below, 30 T cell receptor beta chains from the same sample are listed, as sequenced in a study of human T cells and chemical hapten exposure. The authors' total RNA extraction used unfractionated whole blood. Unique molecular identifiers were attached to individual cDNA molecules within the library. TCRdb reprocessed the reads with MiXCR, giving one entry per CDR3 protein. The table includes fewer than 150,000 distinct CDR3 sequences, roughly 8.5% detected once. Sequenced: whole blood. These receptors all stem from a human donor in good health. Some clones in this sample may be carry-over from other donors' samples.

This clonotype was counted many times. The chain couples TRBV5-1 to TRBJ2-3; a weak D match, TRBD1 (6 bases). Trimming cost V 4 bases and J 0 bases, with 12 bases left between them. Germline V CDR1 and CDR2: SGHRS, YFSETQ. The CDR3 has 15 amino acids. This CDR3 reads CASSAQGYSTDTQYF. CDR3 DNA: TGCGCCAGCAGCGCACAGGGCTATAGCACAGATACGCAGTATTTT.

The sample holds many counts of this clonotype. The gene calls are TRBV11-2 and TRBJ1-1; 9 bases agree with TRBD1. Losses at the gene ends were 5 bases for V and 3 bases for J; bases not matched to a gene: 10. CDR3 length: 16 amino acids. In germline, CDR1 is SGHAT, CDR2 FQNNGV. The CDR3: CASSQNEQGADTEAFF. DNA for the CDR3: TGTGCCAGCAGCCAGAACGAACAGGGGGCTGACACTGAAGCTTTCTTT.

This clonotype was detected ten times or more. The CDR3 sequence is CASSSVEDTQYF. The CDR3 DNA reads TGTGCCAGCAGTTCGGTTGAAGATACGCAGTATTTT. The chain carries TRBV12-3 or TRBV12-4 and TRBJ2-3, with no clear D. This CDR3 has 12 amino acids. Trimming pared 4 bases from V and 5 bases from J, leaving 7 bases between.

The rearrangement links TRBV28 to TRBJ2-5; 12 nucleotides line up with TRBD2. Germline CDR1 is MDHEN and CDR2 is SYDVKM. The CDR3 is 18 residues long. V trimming: 2 bases; J trimming: 5 bases; junction bases outside the gene matches: 12. In nucleotides, the CDR3 is TGTGCCAGCAGTTTAGGTCTCTCTAGCGGGGGGGCTATGGAGACCCAGTACTTC. Protein product: CASSLGLSSGGAMETQYF. The full variable domain, completed using reference TRBV28 and TRBJ2-5, is DVKVTQSSRYLVKRTGEKVFLECVQDMDHENMFWYRQDPGLGLRLIYFSYDVKMKEKGDIPEGYSVSREKKERFSLILESASTNQTSMYLCASSLGLSSGGAMETQYFGPGTRLLVL.

The chain recombines TRBV5-1 with TRBJ1-5; 8 bases line up with TRBD1. The length of the CDR3 is 14 residues. With 6 bases clipped from V and 2 bases from J, the junction kept 4 bases outside the gene matches. Germline CDR1 reads SGHRS; CDR2 reads YFSETQ. The DNA for the CDR3 is TGCGCCAGCAAGGAGGGACAGGGCAATCAGCCCCAGCATTTT. Protein sequence: CASKEGQGNQPQHF.

In this sample, this clonotype turned up many times. The gene calls are TRBV6-5 and TRBJ2-7; 7 nucleotides agree with TRBD1. Germline V gene sequence: CDR1 MNHEY, CDR2 SVGAGI. The ends lost 0 bases at V and 3 bases at J; junction bases unmatched: 5. The CDR3 is 15 amino acids. The CDR3 sequence is CASSYSGRGFYEQYF. The DNA of the CDR3 is TGTGCCAGCAGTTACTCCGGCAGGGGGTTCTACGAGCAGTACTTC.

In this sample, this clonotype turned up many times. The chain is built from TRBV9 and TRBJ1-2; tentatively, D is TRBD1 (6 bases). The CDR3 runs 12 residues. Germline-derived CDR1 and CDR2 are SGDLS and YYNGEE. The V end was cut by 6 bases, the J end by 7 bases, with 13 bases between. In DNA form, the CDR3 reads TGTGCCAGCACCGGAGGGGGAGGTGGCTACACCTTC. Translating gives CASTGGGGGYTF.

This clonotype was counted many times. The V call is TRBV20-1, the J call TRBJ2-1; tentative D call: TRBD2 (6 bases). V was clipped by 3 bases and J by 6 bases, with 18 bases between them. Germline values: CDR1 DFQATT, CDR2 SNEGSKA (reference sequence). The CDR3 consists of 15 residues. CDR3 sequence: CSARRGTFPSNEQFF. The CDR3 region has the DNA TGCAGTGCTAGGCGTGGGACTTTTCCGAGCAATGAGCAGTTCTTC.

This chain links TRBV7-9 with TRBJ1-4; tentative D call: TRBD1 (6 bases). V was clipped by 5 bases and J by 13 bases, with 14 bases between them. Per germline, CDR1 SEHNR and CDR2 FQNEAQ (reference sequence). The CDR3 covers 12 residues. This chain's CDR3 is CASSPEGRGLFF. CDR3 nucleotide sequence: TGTGCCAGCAGCCCAGAGGGCAGGGGACTGTTTTTT.

This clonotype was counted between two and nine times. The gene calls are TRBV4-2 and TRBJ2-1, with TRBD2 identical over 9 bases. Unmatched junction bases numbered 4, after V lost 0 bases and J lost 1 base. This CDR3 has 17 amino acids. From germline, CDR1 is LGHNA and CDR2 YNFKEQ. The chain's CDR3 is CASSQDMREGSYNEQFF. The CDR3 nucleotides are TGTGCCAGCAGCCAAGATATGCGGGAGGGGTCCTACAATGAGCAGTTCTTC.

V and J are TRBV3-1 and TRBJ2-7; a possible D gene is TRBD2 (6 bases). The V and J ends lost 4 bases and 6 bases respectively, with 13 bases between them. The CDR3 is made up of 13 amino acids. Germline loops: CDR1 LGHDT, CDR2 YNNKEL (reference sequence). For the CDR3, the DNA is TGTGCCAGCAGCCCCTCAAGGAGGGGCGAGCAGTACTTC. This gives the protein CASSPSRRGEQYF.

This clonotype was seen a few times. The chain employs TRBV6-1 and TRBJ2-1; 12 bases agree with TRBD2. Germline assignment: CDR1 MNHNS and CDR2 SASEGT. V dropped 3 bases and J dropped 0; count of bases not matched to a gene: 3. The CDR3 has 17 amino acids. CDR3 protein: CASSDLLAGGSYNEQFF. The CDR3 bases are TGTGCCAGCAGTGACTTACTAGCGGGAGGCTCCTACAATGAGCAGTTCTTC.

The chain joins TRBV10-2 to TRBJ2-3; no reliable D call. Germline CDR1 is WSHSY and CDR2 is SAAADI. V was shortened by 4 bases and J by 8 bases, with 7 bases between the two germline ends. The CDR3 length is 11 residues. CDR3 residues: CASSGSLTQYF. The CDR3 region has the DNA TGCGCCAGCAGTGGGAGTCTTACGCAGTATTTT.

The chain has TRBV3-1 and TRBJ2-7; tentative D call: TRBD1 (6 bases). V dropped 7 bases and J dropped 5 bases, with 18 bases sitting between them. Germline CDR1 and CDR2: LGHDT and YNNKEL (reference sequence). This CDR3 has 14 residues. The CDR3 DNA follows: TGTGCCAGCAAAAGGGGGATAGGCATCCACGAGCAGTACTTC. Translation: CASKRGIGIHEQYF.

This clonotype showed up just a few times. This chain uses TRBV6-6 with TRBJ2-7; 9 bases match TRBD1. The CDR3 loop spans 13 amino acids. V trimming: 8 bases; J trimming: 2 bases; junction bases outside the gene matches: 4. The V gene's germline CDR1 is MNHNY and CDR2 SVGAGI (reference sequence). The CDR3 sequence: CASGGDRAYEQYF. The CDR3 region has the DNA TGTGCCAGCGGGGGGGACAGGGCCTACGAGCAGTACTTC.

This clonotype was seen ten or more times. The chain couples TRBV20-1 to TRBJ1-4, with D uncertain. Trimming took off 3 bases at V and 0 bases at J, with 8 bases between the two ends. Germline-derived CDR1 and CDR2 are DFQATT and SNEGSKA (reference sequence). The CDR3 extends over 14 amino acids. Here the CDR3 DNA reads TGCAGTGCTAGGCAGGTCGCAACTAATGAAAAACTGTTTTTT. This encodes CSARQVATNEKLFF.

A few counts support this clonotype. The gene calls are TRBV10-3 and TRBJ2-3, with no clear D. The germline V and J ends were trimmed by 7 bases and 2 bases, with 22 bases remaining between them. CDR1 and CDR2 from the germline V gene are ENHRY and SYGVKD. The CDR3 length is 17 residues. CDR3 DNA: TGTGCCATCACTGGCCATCATCCACCTGGCGTCACAGATACGCAGTATTTT. It translates to CAITGHHPPGVTDTQYF.

This sequence joins TRBV15 and TRBJ2-7, with D perhaps being TRBD1 or TRBD2 (5 bases each). The CDR3 contains 18 residues. The V end lost 2 bases, the J end lost 0 bases, and 20 bases lay between the germline ends. Germline CDR1 LNHNV, CDR2 YYDKDF (reference sequence). CDR3 amino acids: CATSRTKLGTVSSYEQYF. Written as DNA, the CDR3 is TGTGCCACCAGCAGAACAAAACTCGGGACGGTAAGCTCCTACGAGCAGTACTTC.

At least ten counts were recorded for this clonotype. The chain recombines TRBV6-1 with TRBJ1-6; D remains ambiguous. The CDR3 is 13 amino acids. The germline V and J ends were trimmed by 5 bases and 4 bases, with 6 bases remaining between them. CDR1 is MNHNS, CDR2 SASEGT, per germline. Here the CDR3 reads CASSSLYNSPLHF. The CDR3 region has the DNA TGTGCCAGCAGTTCCCTTTATAATTCACCCCTCCACTTT.

This clonotype was seen repeatedly, ten times or more. The chain uses TRBV20-1 and TRBJ1-2; TRBD1 aligns across 9 bases. The germline CDR1 and CDR2 sequences are DFQATT and SNEGSKA (reference sequence). J lost 5 bases, V lost 0 bases, and 7 bases had no gene match. The CDR3 is 15 residues long. This CDR3 reads CSARDATQGAYGYTF. The CDR3 bases are TGCAGTGCTAGAGACGCAACACAGGGGGCTTATGGCTACACCTTC.

This clonotype came up many times. The chain employs TRBV6-5 and TRBJ2-7; TRBD1 might be the D (5 bases). Germline CDR1 is MNHEY and CDR2 is SVGAGI. CDR3 size: 15 residues. V was trimmed by 6 bases and J by 0 bases, leaving 15 bases between them. The CDR3 protein is CASSPQTESSYEQYF. CDR3 bases: TGTGCCAGCAGCCCCCAGACAGAGAGCTCCTACGAGCAGTACTTC.

This clonotype was picked up many times. This chain connects TRBV14 to TRBJ1-1; TRBD1 might be the D (5 bases). CDR1 and CDR2 from the germline V gene are SGHDN and FVKESK. Trimming took 1 base from V and 5 from J, leaving 11 bases between them. This CDR3 region has 14 residues. The chain's CDR3 is CASSQAGGWTEAFF. CDR3 nucleotides: TGTGCCAGCAGCCAAGCCGGGGGATGGACTGAAGCTTTCTTT.

This clonotype was seen at least ten times. The chain employs TRBV19 and TRBJ1-5, with 7 bases aligning to TRBD1. Losses at the gene ends were 0 bases for V and 3 bases for J; bases not matched to a gene: 17. Germline values: CDR1 LNHDA, CDR2 SQIVND (reference sequence). The CDR3 has 20 residues. The CDR3 nucleotides are TGTGCCAGTAGTATAGAGGACCGGGACAGCTTGTTCTATTACAATCAGCCCCAGCATTTT. As protein: CASSIEDRDSLFYYNQPQHF. Full variable domain (missing parts from reference TRBV19 and TRBJ1-5): DGGITQSPKYLFRKEGQNVTLSCEQNLNHDAMYWYRQDPGQGLRLIYYSQIVNDFQKGDIAEGYSVSREKKESFPLTVTSAQKNPTAFYLCASSIEDRDSLFYYNQPQHFGDGTRLSIL.

This clonotype showed up many times. The V gene is TRBV5-1, the J gene TRBJ2-5; D may be TRBD2 (5 bases). Trimming took 0 bases from V and 4 from J, leaving 10 bases between them. The CDR3 spans 14 residues. Per the germline V gene, CDR1 is SGHRS and CDR2 is YFSETQ. The CDR3 sequence: CASSLEGRGETQYF. The DNA for the CDR3 is TGCGCCAGCAGCTTGGAAGGTCGGGGAGAGACCCAGTACTTC.

The CDR3 DNA follows: TGTGCCAGCAACCGGGGGACGGACACTGAAGCTTTCTTT. Translated, it gives CASNRGTDTEAFF. The chain recombines TRBV6-1 with TRBJ1-1; D might be TRBD1 (5 bases). This CDR3 region has 13 residues. V was cut by 7 bases and J by 3 bases, with 12 bases left in between. CDR1 and CDR2 (germline): MNHNS, SASEGT.

In this sample, this clonotype turned up many times. The V and J genes are TRBV2 and TRBJ1-4; D uncertain. This CDR3 has 19 residues. The germline V gene encodes CDR1 SNHLY and CDR2 FYNNEI. V was pared by 1 base and J by 0 bases, with 18 bases between. CDR3 nucleotide sequence: TGTGCCAGCAGTGAAGGGGAGGTAGCCACTTTTGCAACTAATGAAAAACTGTTTTTT. This encodes CASSEGEVATFATNEKLFF.

The V and J genes are TRBV6-2 or TRBV6-3 and TRBJ2-5, with 8 bases identical to TRBD2. V shed 6 bases and J 5 bases; nucleotides not matched to a gene: 5. CDR3 length: 13 amino acids. Germline CDR1 is MNHEY and CDR2 is SVGEGT. CDR3: CASRQAGVETQYF. CDR3 nucleotide sequence: TGTGCCAGCAGACAAGCGGGAGTTGAGACCCAGTACTTC.

This clonotype was detected ten times or more. The V call is TRBV5-5, the J call TRBJ2-7; 9 bases fit TRBD1. V was pared by 4 bases and J by 3 bases, with 5 bases of the junction left unmatched. The CDR3 runs to 14 residues. Germline-derived CDR1 and CDR2 are SGHKS and YYEKEE (reference sequence). The CDR3, as DNA: TGTGCCAGCAGCGTCGGACAGGGGTTCTACGAGCAGTACTTC. This translates into CASSVGQGFYEQYF.

This clonotype was recorded at least ten times. The gene calls are TRBV20-1 and TRBJ2-7; a weak D match, TRBD2 (5 bases). The CDR3 is made up of 14 amino acids. CDR1 is DFQATT, CDR2 SNEGSKA, per germline (reference sequence). Trimming cost V 6 bases and J 2 bases, with 17 bases left between them. CDR3 nucleotides: TGCAGTGCCCCCAGCGGAGGACTGGCCTACGAGCAGTACTTC. Its protein is CSAPSGGLAYEQYF.

This clonotype was counted at least ten times. The rearrangement links TRBV6-2 or TRBV6-3 to TRBJ2-1; possible D gene TRBD2, 5 bases. The V end was cut by 2 bases, the J end by 7 bases, with 24 bases between. Germline assignment: CDR1 MNHEY and CDR2 SVGEGT. This CDR3 has 18 amino acids. This CDR3 reads CASSYPSDHSSGLNEQFF. CDR3 DNA: TGTGCCAGCAGTTACCCCTCGGACCACTCATCGGGATTGAATGAGCAGTTCTTC.